This TCR beta chain was captured in a study of T-cell memory formation after mild COVID-19. CDR3 size: 13 residues. CDR1 and CDR2 from the germline V gene are DFQATT and SNEGSKA (reference sequence). Trimming took 0 bases from V and 4 from J, leaving 8 bases between them. This clonotype turned up a few times. Sample barcodes and UMIs were carried by the TCR alpha and TCR beta cDNA libraries that 5'RACE generated with constant-segment primers. TCRdb reprocessed the 5' RACE reads via MiXCR and lists one record per CDR3 protein. The profile shows under 110,000 distinct CDR3 sequences, approximately 15% of them singletons.

The chain uses TRBV20-1 and TRBJ2-3; no clear D. Material for sequencing was PBMCs or a T cell subset sorted from them (not recorded which). This clonotype originated in an adult woman who had mild COVID-19 (a few samples of this study predate the infection). Cell type and time point are not known. The CDR3 here is CSAREGSPDTQYF. The CDR3 region has the DNA TGCAGTGCTAGAGAAGGCTCTCCAGATACGCAGTATTTT.